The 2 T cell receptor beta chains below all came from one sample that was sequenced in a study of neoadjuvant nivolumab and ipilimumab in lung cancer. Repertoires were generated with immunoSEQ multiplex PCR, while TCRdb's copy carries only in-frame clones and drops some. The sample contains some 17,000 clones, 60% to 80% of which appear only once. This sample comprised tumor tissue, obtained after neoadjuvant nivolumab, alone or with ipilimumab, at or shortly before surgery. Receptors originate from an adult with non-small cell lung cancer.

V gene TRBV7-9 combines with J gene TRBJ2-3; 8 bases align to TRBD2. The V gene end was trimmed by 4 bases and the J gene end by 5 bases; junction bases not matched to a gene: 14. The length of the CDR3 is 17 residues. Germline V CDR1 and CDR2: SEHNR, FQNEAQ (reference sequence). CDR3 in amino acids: CASSSPQQGLALDTQYF. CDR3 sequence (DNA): TGTGCCAGCAGCTCACCCCAACAAGGACTAGCCCTAGATACGCAGTATTTT.

The CDR3 here is CASSFARAADTQYF. The CDR3 region has the DNA TGTGCCAGCAGCTTTGCTAGGGCGGCAGATACGCAGTATTTT. V is TRBV7-9 and J is TRBJ2-3; no clear D gene. The CDR3 covers 14 residues. With 3 bases removed from V and 4 bases from J, the gap between germline ends came to 11 bases. From germline, CDR1 is SEHNR and CDR2 FQNEAQ (reference sequence).